This TCR beta chain is drawn from a study of blood T cell repertoires in COVID-19. Turning to the study itself: From the United States, Italy and Spain came samples of acute and convalescent COVID-19. The analysed material was cDNA or gDNA that came from T cells, B-cell-depleted T cells, or PBMCs.

Per the original methods: Cell counts per sample came from amplifying reference gene primers. The repertoire was sequenced with immunoSEQ multiplex PCR; TCRdb's copy has only in-frame clones and lacks some. V, J and clone size derive from that table, while D and trimming were established from the DNA sequence. This sample carries some 130,000 clones, over 60% of them seen once, and the ten largest clones take over 1.5%. Source material: peripheral blood. The receptor's source is a woman in her 70s with acute or convalescent COVID-19.

As DNA, the CDR3 is TGTGCCAGCAGCGACAGTTCAAAAGCTAACTATGGCTACACCTTC. Translating it yields CASSDSSKANYGYTF. The J gene is TRBJ1-2, the V gene TRBV27, with a weak D call TRBD1 (5 bases). V was trimmed by 6 bases and J by 0 bases, leaving 14 bases between them. The CDR3 length is 15 residues. CDR1 is MNHEY, CDR2 SMNVEV, per germline (reference sequence).